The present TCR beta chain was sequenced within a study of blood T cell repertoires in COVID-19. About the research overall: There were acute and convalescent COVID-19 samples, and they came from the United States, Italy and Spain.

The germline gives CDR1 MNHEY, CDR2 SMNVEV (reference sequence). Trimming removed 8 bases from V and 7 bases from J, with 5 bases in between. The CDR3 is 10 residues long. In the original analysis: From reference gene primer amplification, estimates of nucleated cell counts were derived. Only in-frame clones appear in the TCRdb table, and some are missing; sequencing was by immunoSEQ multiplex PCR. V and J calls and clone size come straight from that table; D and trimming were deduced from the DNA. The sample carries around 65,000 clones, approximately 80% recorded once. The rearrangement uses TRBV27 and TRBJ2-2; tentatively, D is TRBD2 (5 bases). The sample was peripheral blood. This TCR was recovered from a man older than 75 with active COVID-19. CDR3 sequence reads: CASRGGELFF. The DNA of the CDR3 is TGTGCCAGCCGGGGCGGGGAGCTGTTTTTT.